The present T cell receptor (beta chain) was sequenced within a study of blood T cell repertoires in COVID-19. Here immunoSEQ multiplex PCR was the method, and the copy in TCRdb shows in-frame clones only, minus some. The sample includes approximately 210,000 clones, around 89% of them seen just once. The sequenced material came from peripheral blood. This receptor was identified in a woman in her thirties or forties with acute or convalescent COVID-19.

CDR3 region: CATSRGRNYGYTF. In nucleotides, the CDR3 is TGTGCCACCAGCAGAGGGCGGAACTATGGCTACACCTTC. V is TRBV15 and J is TRBJ1-2; D is unresolved. Trimming shortened V by 1 base and J by 2 bases, and 5 bases separated the two germline ends. The CDR3 has 13 amino acids. Germline CDR1 and CDR2: LNHNV and YYDKDF (reference sequence). The entire variable domain, with the rest obtained from reference TRBV15 and TRBJ1-2, is as follows: DAMVIQNPRYQVTQFGKPVTLSCSQTLNHNVMYWYQQKSSQAPKLLFHYYDKDFNNEADTPDNFQSRRPNTSFCFLDIRSPGLGDTAMYLCATSRGRNYGYTFGSGTRLTVV.